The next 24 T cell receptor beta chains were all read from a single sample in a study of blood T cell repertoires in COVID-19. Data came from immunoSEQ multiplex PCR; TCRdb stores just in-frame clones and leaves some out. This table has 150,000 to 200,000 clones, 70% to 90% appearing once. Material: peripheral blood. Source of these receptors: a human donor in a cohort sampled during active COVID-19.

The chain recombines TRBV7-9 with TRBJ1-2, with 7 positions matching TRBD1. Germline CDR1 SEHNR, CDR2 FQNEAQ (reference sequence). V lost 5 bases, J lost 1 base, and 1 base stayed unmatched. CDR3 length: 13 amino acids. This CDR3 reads CASSRDSNYGYTF. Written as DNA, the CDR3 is TGTGCCAGCAGCAGGGACAGTAACTATGGCTACACCTTC.

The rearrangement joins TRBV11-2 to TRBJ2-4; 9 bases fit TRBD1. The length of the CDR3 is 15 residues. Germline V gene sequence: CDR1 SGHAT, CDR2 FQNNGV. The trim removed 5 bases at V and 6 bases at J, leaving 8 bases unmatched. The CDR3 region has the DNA TGTGCCAGCAGCACACAGGGGGCCGGGGGAAACATTCAGTACTTC. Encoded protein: CASSTQGAGGNIQYF.

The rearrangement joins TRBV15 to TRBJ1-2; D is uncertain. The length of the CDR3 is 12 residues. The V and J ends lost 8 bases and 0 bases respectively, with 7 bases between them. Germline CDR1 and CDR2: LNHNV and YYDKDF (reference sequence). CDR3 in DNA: TGTGCCACCTCCGGGACTAACTATGGCTACACCTTC. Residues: CATSGTNYGYTF.

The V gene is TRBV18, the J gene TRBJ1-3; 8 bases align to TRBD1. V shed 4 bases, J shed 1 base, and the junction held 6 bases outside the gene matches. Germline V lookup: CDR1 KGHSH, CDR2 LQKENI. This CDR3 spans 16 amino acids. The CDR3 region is CASSRRDRGSGNTIYF. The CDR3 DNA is TGTGCCAGCTCACGGAGAGACAGGGGATCTGGAAACACCATATATTTT.

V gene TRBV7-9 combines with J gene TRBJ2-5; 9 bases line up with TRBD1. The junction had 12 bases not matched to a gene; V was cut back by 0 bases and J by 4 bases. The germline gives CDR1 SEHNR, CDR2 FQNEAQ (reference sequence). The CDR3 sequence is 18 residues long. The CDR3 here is CASSLAQGTGTLRETQYF. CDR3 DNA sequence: TGTGCCAGCAGCTTAGCGCAGGGGACAGGGACGTTGCGAGAGACCCAGTACTTC.

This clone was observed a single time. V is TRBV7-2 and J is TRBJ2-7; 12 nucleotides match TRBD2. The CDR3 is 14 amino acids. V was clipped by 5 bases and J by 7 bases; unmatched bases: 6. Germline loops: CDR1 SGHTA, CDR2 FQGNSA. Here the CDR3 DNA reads TGTGCCAGCAGCCCCGGGACTAGCGGGCAGGAGCAGTACTTC. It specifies CASSPGTSGQEQYF. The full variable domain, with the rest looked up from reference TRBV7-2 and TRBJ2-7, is GAGVSQSPSNKVTEKGKDVELRCDPISGHTALYWYRQSLGQGLEFLIYFQGNSAPDKSGLPSDRFSAERTGGSVSTLTIQRTQQEDSAVYLCASSPGTSGQEQYFGPGTRLTVT.

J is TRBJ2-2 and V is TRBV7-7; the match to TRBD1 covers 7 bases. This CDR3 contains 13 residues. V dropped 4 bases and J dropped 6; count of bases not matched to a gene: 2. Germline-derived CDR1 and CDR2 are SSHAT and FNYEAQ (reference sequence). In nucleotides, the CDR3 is TGTGCCAGCAGCTCAACAGGGGCCGGGGAGCTGTTTTTT. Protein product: CASSSTGAGELFF.

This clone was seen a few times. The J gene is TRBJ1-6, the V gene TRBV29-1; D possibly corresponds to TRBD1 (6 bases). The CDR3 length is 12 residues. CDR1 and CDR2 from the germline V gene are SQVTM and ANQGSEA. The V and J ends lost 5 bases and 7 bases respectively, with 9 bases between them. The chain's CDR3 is CSVSQGNSPLHF. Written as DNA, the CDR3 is TGCAGCGTTTCGCAGGGGAATTCACCCCTCCACTTT. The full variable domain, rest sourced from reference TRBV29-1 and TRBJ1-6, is SAVISQKPSRDICQRGTSLTIQCQVDSQVTMMFWYRQQPGQSLTLIATANQGSEATYESGFVIDKFPISRPNLTFSTLTVSNMSPEDSSIYLCSVSQGNSPLHFGNGTRLTVT.

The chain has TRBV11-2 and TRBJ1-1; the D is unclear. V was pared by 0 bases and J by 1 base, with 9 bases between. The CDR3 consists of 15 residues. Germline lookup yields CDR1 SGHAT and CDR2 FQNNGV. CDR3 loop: CASSLDGSGNTEAFF. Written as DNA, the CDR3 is TGTGCCAGCAGCTTAGACGGATCAGGGAACACTGAAGCTTTCTTT.

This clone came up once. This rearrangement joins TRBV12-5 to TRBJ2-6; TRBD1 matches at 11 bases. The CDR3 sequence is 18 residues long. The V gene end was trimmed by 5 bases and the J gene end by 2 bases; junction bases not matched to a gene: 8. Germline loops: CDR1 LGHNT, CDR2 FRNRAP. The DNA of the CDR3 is TGTGCTAGTGGTGGGGGACAGGGGGATGGAACTGGGGCCAACGTCCTGACTTTC. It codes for CASGGGQGDGTGANVLTF.

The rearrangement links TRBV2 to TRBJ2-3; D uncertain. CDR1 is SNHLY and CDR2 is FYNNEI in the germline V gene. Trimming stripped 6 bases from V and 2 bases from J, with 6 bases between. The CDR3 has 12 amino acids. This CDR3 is CASRANTDTQYF. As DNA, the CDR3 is TGTGCCAGCAGAGCCAACACAGATACGCAGTATTTT.

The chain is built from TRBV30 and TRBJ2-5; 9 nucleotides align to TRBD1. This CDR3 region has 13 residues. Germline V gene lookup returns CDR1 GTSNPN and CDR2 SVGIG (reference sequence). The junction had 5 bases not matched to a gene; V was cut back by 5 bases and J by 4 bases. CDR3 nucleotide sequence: TGTGCCTGGGACAGGGGGGTCCTAGAGACCCAGTACTTC. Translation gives CAWDRGVLETQYF.

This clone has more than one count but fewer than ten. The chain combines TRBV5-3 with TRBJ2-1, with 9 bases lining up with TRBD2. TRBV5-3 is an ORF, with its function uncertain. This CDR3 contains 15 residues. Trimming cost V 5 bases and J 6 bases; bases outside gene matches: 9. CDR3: CARSLQEREVNEQFF. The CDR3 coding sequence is TGTGCCAGAAGTCTACAGGAGCGGGAGGTCAATGAGCAGTTCTTC.

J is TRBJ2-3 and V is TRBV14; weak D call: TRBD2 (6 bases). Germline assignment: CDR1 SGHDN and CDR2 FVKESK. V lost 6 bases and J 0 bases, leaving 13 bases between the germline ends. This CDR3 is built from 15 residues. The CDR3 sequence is CASRLTGRSTDTQYF. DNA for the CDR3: TGTGCCAGCAGGCTGACGGGGAGGAGCACAGATACGCAGTATTTT.

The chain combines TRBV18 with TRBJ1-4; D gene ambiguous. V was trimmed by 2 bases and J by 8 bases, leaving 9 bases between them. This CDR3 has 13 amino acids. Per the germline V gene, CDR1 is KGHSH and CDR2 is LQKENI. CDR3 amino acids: CASSPDQEEKLFF. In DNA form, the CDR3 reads TGTGCCAGCTCACCAGACCAGGAAGAAAAACTGTTTTTT.

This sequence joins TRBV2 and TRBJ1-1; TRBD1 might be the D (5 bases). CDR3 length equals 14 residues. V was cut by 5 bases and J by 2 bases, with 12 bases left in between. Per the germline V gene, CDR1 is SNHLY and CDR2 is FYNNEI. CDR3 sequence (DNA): TGTGCCAGCAGTTTCAGGGCGATAAACACTGAAGCTTTCTTT. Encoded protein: CASSFRAINTEAFF. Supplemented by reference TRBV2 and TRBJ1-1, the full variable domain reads EPEVTQTPSHQVTQMGQEVILRCVPISNHLYFYWYRQILGQKVEFLVSFYNNEISEKSEIFDDQFSVERPDGSNFTLKIRSTKLEDSAMYFCASSFRAINTEAFFGQGTRLTVV.

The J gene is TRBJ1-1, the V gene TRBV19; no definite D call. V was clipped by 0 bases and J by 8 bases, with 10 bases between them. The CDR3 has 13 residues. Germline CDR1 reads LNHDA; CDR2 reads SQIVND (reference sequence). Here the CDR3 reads CASSIERGSEAFF. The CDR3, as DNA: TGTGCCAGTAGTATAGAACGGGGATCGGAAGCTTTCTTT.

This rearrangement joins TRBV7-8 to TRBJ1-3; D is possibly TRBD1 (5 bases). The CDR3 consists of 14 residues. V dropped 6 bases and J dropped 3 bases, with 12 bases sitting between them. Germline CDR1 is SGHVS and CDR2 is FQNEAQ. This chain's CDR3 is CASSWTTDGNTIYF. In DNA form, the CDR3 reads TGTGCCAGCAGTTGGACAACCGATGGAAACACCATATATTTT.

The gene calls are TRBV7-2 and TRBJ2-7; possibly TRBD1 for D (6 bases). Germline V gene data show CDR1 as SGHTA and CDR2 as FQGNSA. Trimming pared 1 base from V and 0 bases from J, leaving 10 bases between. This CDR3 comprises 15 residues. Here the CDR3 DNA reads TGTGCCAGCAGCTTAGGGACAGTCAGCTCCTACGAGCAGTACTTC. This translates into CASSLGTVSSYEQYF.

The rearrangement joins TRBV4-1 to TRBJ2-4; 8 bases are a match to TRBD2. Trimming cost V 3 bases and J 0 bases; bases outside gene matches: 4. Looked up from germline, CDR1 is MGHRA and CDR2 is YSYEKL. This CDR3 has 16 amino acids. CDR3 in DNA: TGCGCCAGCAGCCAGGTAGCGGGACTAGCCAAAAACATTCAGTACTTC. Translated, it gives CASSQVAGLAKNIQYF.

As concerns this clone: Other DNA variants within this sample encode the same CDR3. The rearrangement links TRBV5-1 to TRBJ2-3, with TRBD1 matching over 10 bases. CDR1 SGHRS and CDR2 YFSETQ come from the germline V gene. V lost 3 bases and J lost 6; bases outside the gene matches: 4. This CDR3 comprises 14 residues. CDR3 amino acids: CASSSGQGLDTQYF. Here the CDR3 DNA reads TGCGCCAGCAGCTCGGGACAGGGGTTGGATACGCAGTATTTT.

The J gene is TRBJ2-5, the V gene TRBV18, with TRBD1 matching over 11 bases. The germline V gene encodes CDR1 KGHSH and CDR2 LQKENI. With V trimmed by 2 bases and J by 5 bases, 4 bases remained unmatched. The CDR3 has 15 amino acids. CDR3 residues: CASSPGQGATETQYF. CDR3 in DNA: TGTGCCAGCTCACCAGGACAGGGGGCAACTGAGACCCAGTACTTC.

CDR3 protein: CASSLSANYGYTF. CDR3 DNA sequence: TGTGCCAGCAGCTTATCAGCGAACTATGGCTACACCTTC. The gene calls are TRBV7-9 and TRBJ1-2; unclear D gene. Per the germline V gene, CDR1 is SEHNR and CDR2 is FQNEAQ (reference sequence). Trimming cost V 2 bases and J 2 bases, with 6 bases left between them. The CDR3 has 13 residues.

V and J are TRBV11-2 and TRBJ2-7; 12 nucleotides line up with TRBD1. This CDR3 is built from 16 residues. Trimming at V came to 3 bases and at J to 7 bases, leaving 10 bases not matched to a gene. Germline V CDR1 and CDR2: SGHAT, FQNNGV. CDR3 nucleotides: TGTGCCAGCAGCTTGGTCACGGGACAGGGGGCTTGGGAGCAGTACTTC. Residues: CASSLVTGQGAWEQYF.